The 8 T cell receptor beta chains presented below share a single source sample, sequenced in a study of blood T cells in healthy people across ages. Next came a second PCR, run for about 6 to 12 cycles, which used a sample-barcoded 5' primer along with a J-beta primer mix. Using its own MiXCR run on the 5' RACE reads, TCRdb lists one record per CDR3 protein. This table holds roughly 1,100,000 distinct CDR3 sequences, roughly 24% found once. The data also belong to a second study, concerning T cells of mothers and their children.

Sequencing used blood. These receptors were collected from a girl aged 2 to 9 in good health.

The gene calls are TRBV3-1 and TRBJ2-3; 7 bases line up with TRBD2. Germline CDR1 LGHDT, CDR2 YNNKEL (reference sequence). Trimming removed 1 base from V and 2 bases from J; junction bases left unmatched: 3. The CDR3 has 15 residues. In DNA form, the CDR3 reads TGTGCCAGCAGCCAAGGGGACTACGACACAGATACGCAGTATTTT. Translating it yields CASSQGDYDTDTQYF.

In its sample, this clonotype was seen a few times. The chain joins TRBV9 to TRBJ1-1; D not resolved. The CDR3 runs 14 residues. V lost 1 base, J lost 6 bases, and 13 bases lay in between. Germline lookup yields CDR1 SGDLS and CDR2 YYNGEE. CDR3 nucleotides: TGTGCCAGCAGCGTATTCGTCGAGGGCGCTGAAGCTTTCTTT. Translating it yields CASSVFVEGAEAFF.

This clonotype turned up a few times. J is TRBJ1-2 and V is TRBV6-5; 11 nucleotides match TRBD1. This CDR3 contains 16 residues. Germline CDR1 reads MNHEY; CDR2 reads SVGAGI. After removal of 4 bases from V and 4 bases from J, the junction contained 8 bases not matched to a gene. In nucleotides, the CDR3 is TGTGCCAGCAGTTCTTTTGGACAGGGGGCTACCTATGGCTACACCTTC. This gives the protein CASSSFGQGATYGYTF.

The chain uses TRBV7-9 and TRBJ1-1; TRBD1 is a possible D gene (5 bases). The CDR3 sequence is 13 residues long. Germline V CDR1 and CDR2: SEHNR, FQNEAQ (reference sequence). Trimming removed 6 bases from V and 3 bases from J, with 11 bases in between. CDR3 nucleotide sequence: TGTGCCAGCAGGCATACAGGTGACACTGAAGCTTTCTTT. Protein product: CASRHTGDTEAFF. Using reference TRBV7-9 and TRBJ1-1 for the parts outside the CDR3, the full variable domain is DTGVSQNPRHKITKRGQNVTFRCDPISEHNRLYWYRQTLGQGPEFLTYFQNEAQLEKSRLLSDRFSAERPKGSFSTLEIQRTEQGDSAMYLCASRHTGDTEAFFGQGTRLTVV.

CDR3 DNA sequence: TGTGCCAGTCAACCGCTTGGGGATAACTATGGCTACACCTTC. Protein product: CASQPLGDNYGYTF. This chain links TRBV27 with TRBJ1-2; no firm D call. Trimming shortened V by 9 bases and J by 1 base, and 15 bases separated the two germline ends. Germline CDR1 MNHEY, CDR2 SMNVEV (reference sequence). The CDR3 sequence is 14 residues long.

This clonotype was recorded a few times. The chain combines TRBV7-9 with TRBJ1-2, with D possibly TRBD1 on 5 matching bases. This CDR3 is 13 amino acids long. Germline V gene lookup returns CDR1 SEHNR and CDR2 FQNEAQ (reference sequence). Trimming stripped 11 bases from V and 6 bases from J, with 19 bases between. The CDR3 spells CAHTGLIMDGYTF. The CDR3 DNA sequence: TGTGCCCACACGGGACTCATAATGGATGGCTACACCTTC.

The chain recombines TRBV13 with TRBJ2-1, with a weak D call TRBD1 (5 bases). This CDR3 is 13 amino acids long. V was trimmed by 5 bases and J by 7 bases, leaving 12 bases between them. Germline CDR1 is PRHDT and CDR2 is FYEKMQ (reference sequence). The CDR3 sequence is CASSPNKGNEQFF. The CDR3 DNA follows: TGTGCCAGCAGCCCCAATAAGGGGAATGAGCAGTTCTTC.

The sample holds a few counts of this clonotype. A junction boundary mismatches the germline segment, possibly from a read error. V usage is TRBV3-1 and J usage is TRBJ2-7; TRBD1 or TRBD2 may be the D gene (5 bases each). CDR1 and CDR2 (germline): LGHDT, YNNKEL (reference sequence). The length of the CDR3 is 15 residues. CDR3 sequence: CASSQDGRGSHEQYF. DNA for the CDR3: TGTGCCAGCAGCCAAGATGGCCGGGGCTCCCACGAGCAGTACTTC.